Listed here is a single T cell receptor beta chain. This clonotype showed up just once. The target of this receptor is not known. Compared with germline, one end of the junction differs, possibly owing to a read error. Donors were 39 systemically healthy Caucasian individuals from Russia aged roughly 6 to 100 years. Each donor gave 8 to 10 milliliters of peripheral blood, drawn into EDTA-treated Vacutainer tubes. Ficoll-Paque density-gradient centrifugation was used to isolate PBMCs, with at least 6.5 million per sample. Trizol reagent was used to extract total RNA from PBMCs, with at least 6 micrograms per sample. The percentages of naive CD45RAhigh/CD27high T cells were determined by flow cytometry on a PBMC aliquot from every donor. The sample comes from a study of blood T cells in healthy people across ages (dated by TCRdb to the mid-2010s). Regarding the research as a whole: Template switching captured roughly one uniquely barcoded TCR beta cDNA molecule per two T cells in model experiments. To track age-related changes in TCR beta repertoire diversity, the study relied on deep sequencing normalized with unique cDNA molecular identifiers. Donors were grouped into four age groups: young (average about 15 years), middle-aged (less than 40), aged (62) and long-lived (less than 85). To avoid experimental bias, donors of different ages were randomly spread across the sequencing lanes. The study analyzed two additional independent replicas of 1 million unique cDNA reads from the same blood draw for two donors, one aged 18 to 30 and one aged 80 or older. What the authors observed across the whole study: Because donor CMV infection status was unknown, age-related changes in expanded clonotypes were potentially confounded. A strong correlation was found between observed TCR beta diversity and the percentage of naive T cells measured by flow cytometry. Compared with the aged group, more naive CD4+ T cells, fewer expanded clones and increased TCR diversity were shown by the long-lived group, suggesting age selection. Because profiling used bulk unsorted PBMCs, naive and antigen-experienced compartments could not be compared conclusively. Estimates of total diversity from one million sequenced T cells were regarded as lower bounds and underestimates. As age increased, observed TCR beta diversity per million T cells dropped in a roughly linear way, and a significant reduction was already evident by age about 40.

The method was 5' RACE. Sequenced using an Illumina HiSeq 2500. A second PCR of roughly 7 to 11 cycles was performed with a sample-barcoded 5' primer and a J-beta primer mix. Each TCR beta cDNA molecule received a unique molecular identifier from a template-switch 5' adaptor carrying 12 random nucleotides. At least 2.5 million CDR3-containing paired-end reads were obtained from each sample. All of the RNA was converted into first-strand cDNA using the Mint cDNA synthesis kit, with a TRBC-specific oligonucleotide serving as the primer. All cDNA was treated with uracil-DNA glycosylase and then went through a first 18-cycle PCR with the universal primers M1SS and BC2_uni_R. The study's own analysis went as follows. For normalization, 1 million high-quality reads, each with a distinct molecular identifier, were randomly selected from each sample. Instead of being binned into consensus sequences, reads that shared molecular identifiers were thrown out. MiTCR, with a Q25 quality threshold and the strictest error-elimination algorithm, was used for CDR3 identification, clonotype clustering and error correction. Lower-bound total TCR beta diversity was estimated with a nonparametric unseen species model using Euler transformation. TCRdb trimmed public reads at Q25 via fastp, called clones via MiXCR and kept in-frame beta chains. Each CDR3 protein gets just one entry, which takes the most common genes and DNA from the rows behind it. It is TCRdb's table, rather than the study itself, that gives the V and J calls and clone size. This sample has some 1.4 million distinct CDR3 sequences in its table, and roughly 45% of those were observed once. The ten largest clones take up roughly 7.7% of the sample.

The sequence was collected from a woman aged 18 to 35 in good health. The sequencing input was blood.

This receptor carries the CDR3 CAGSLDRGAPYEQYF. The DNA sequence follows: TGTGCCGGCAGCCTGGACAGGGGGGCGCCCTACGAGCAGTACTTC. The V and J genes are TRBV11-2 and TRBJ2-7; 10 bases in the middle match TRBD1. Measured from the cysteine to the phenylalanine, the CDR3 is 15 residues long. This entry keeps only the CDR3 DNA: 45 bases, framed from base 1. CDR1 and CDR2, looked up from the germline V gene, are SGHAT and FQNNGV.